Following are 25 T cell receptor beta chains from one sample sequenced in a study of blood T cell repertoires in COVID-19. Generated by immunoSEQ multiplex PCR, the TCRdb table keeps only in-frame clones and is missing some. The sample holds roughly 160,000 clones, over 70% seen once. Sequenced input: PBMCs or T cells enriched from blood (not recorded which). Receptors were obtained from a man aged 45-60 years who had recovered from COVID-19.

The chain carries TRBV7-2 and TRBJ2-1; 7 bases fit TRBD2. Germline loops: CDR1 SGHTA, CDR2 FQGNSA. The CDR3 covers 18 residues. V lost 4 bases to trimming and J lost 5 bases; unmatched junction nucleotides: 17. CDR3 residues: CASSSVLGLAVSDNEQFF. In DNA form, the CDR3 reads TGTGCCAGCAGCTCGGTGTTGGGTCTAGCGGTCTCTGACAATGAGCAGTTCTTC.

The chain has TRBV13 and TRBJ2-2, with D uncertain. The V gene's germline CDR1 is PRHDT and CDR2 FYEKMQ (reference sequence). V was pared by 5 bases and J by 0 bases, with 10 bases between. This CDR3 is built from 15 residues. The CDR3 DNA reads TGTGCCAGCAGCCGAAGAAGCCCGAACACCGGGGAGCTGTTTTTT. It codes for CASSRRSPNTGELFF.

The gene calls are TRBV9 and TRBJ1-1; no clear D gene. The germline gives CDR1 SGDLS, CDR2 YYNGEE. V was pared by 0 bases and J by 3 bases, with 9 bases between. This CDR3 is built from 14 residues. The CDR3 DNA follows: TGTGCCAGCAGCGTAGGATCACAGTACACTGAAGCTTTCTTT. The encoded protein is CASSVGSQYTEAFF.

This clone came up a few times. V gene TRBV19 combines with J gene TRBJ2-7, with TRBD1 identical over 8 bases. Per the germline V gene, CDR1 is LNHDA and CDR2 is SQIVND (reference sequence). This CDR3 region has 15 residues. Trimming took 1 base from V and 2 from J; bases not matched to a gene: 4. CDR3 amino acids: CASSIGGTGPYEQYF. DNA for the CDR3: TGTGCCAGTAGTATAGGAGGGACAGGACCCTACGAGCAGTACTTC.

This clone was seen a handful of times. The V gene is TRBV4-1, the J gene TRBJ1-3; no definite D call. Germline values: CDR1 MGHRA, CDR2 YSYEKL. Deletions cut 1 base from V and 0 bases from J, with 4 bases between. This CDR3 region has 14 residues. CDR3 region: CASSQGSSGNTIYF. CDR3 in DNA: TGCGCCAGCAGCCAAGGGAGCTCTGGAAACACCATATATTTT.

The sample holds one count of this clone. The chain carries TRBV30 and TRBJ1-6; no clear D gene. Germline V gives CDR1 GTSNPN, CDR2 SVGIG (reference sequence). The length of the CDR3 is 13 residues. V was cut by 2 bases and J by 7 bases, with 9 bases left in between. As DNA, the CDR3 is TGTGCCTGGAGTCCGTCCTCCAATTCACCCCTCCACTTT. This translates into CAWSPSSNSPLHF.

The V gene is TRBV19, the J gene TRBJ2-4; TRBD2 agrees at 7 bases. The CDR3 has 16 residues. V was pared by 5 bases and J by 4 bases, with 11 bases of the junction left unmatched. CDR1 LNHDA and CDR2 SQIVND come from the germline V gene (reference sequence). In DNA form, the CDR3 reads TGTGCCAGTAGTTCCACAGCGGGAATCCTAAAAAACATTCAGTACTTC. Protein sequence: CASSSTAGILKNIQYF.

The J gene is TRBJ2-1, the V gene TRBV10-3; 9 bases fit TRBD2. CDR3 length: 16 residues. V gave up 0 bases and J gave up 5 bases; unmatched junction bases: 5. Germline CDR1 reads ENHRY; CDR2 reads SYGVKD. The DNA for the CDR3 is TGTGCCATCAGTGAGTCGAGCCTAGCGGGAAACAATGAGCAGTTCTTC. It yields the protein CAISESSLAGNNEQFF.

The V and J genes are TRBV29-1 and TRBJ1-4; D not resolved. This CDR3 region has 13 residues. Germline V gene data show CDR1 as SQVTM and CDR2 as ANQGSEA. The V end lost 3 bases, the J end lost 8 bases, and 13 bases lay between the germline ends. For the CDR3, the DNA is TGCAGCGTTGAGACGACTTCTAGGGAAAAACTGTTTTTT. Its translation is CSVETTSREKLFF.

The gene calls are TRBV19 and TRBJ2-5; TRBD2 matches at 7 bases. CDR1 is LNHDA and CDR2 is SQIVND in the germline V gene (reference sequence). The CDR3 totals 14 residues. The V and J ends lost 3 bases and 5 bases, in that order; junction bases with no gene match: 6. The CDR3 reads CASSIGGSGETQYF. For the CDR3, the DNA is TGTGCCAGTAGTATTGGCGGGAGCGGGGAGACCCAGTACTTC. The entire variable domain, with the rest obtained from reference TRBV19 and TRBJ2-5, is as follows: DGGITQSPKYLFRKEGQNVTLSCEQNLNHDAMYWYRQDPGQGLRLIYYSQIVNDFQKGDIAEGYSVSREKKESFPLTVTSAQKNPTAFYLCASSIGGSGETQYFGPGTRLLVL.

The CDR3 spells CASSPGGGKDGYTF. DNA for the CDR3: TGTGCCAGCAGCCCTGGGGGGGGGAAAGATGGCTACACCTTC. This sequence joins TRBV28 and TRBJ1-2; the D gene is possibly TRBD1 (5 bases). Trimming shortened V by 6 bases and J by 6 bases, and 17 bases separated the two germline ends. Germline V CDR1 and CDR2: MDHEN, SYDVKM. The CDR3 is 14 amino acids.

The V gene is TRBV14, the J gene TRBJ2-1, with 7 bases lining up with TRBD2. V dropped 2 bases and J dropped 15; count of bases not matched to a gene: 13. The V gene's germline CDR1 is SGHDN and CDR2 FVKESK. The CDR3 is 14 residues long. This CDR3 is CASSQIASGYAVFF. Written as DNA, the CDR3 is TGTGCCAGCAGCCAAATAGCTAGCGGTTATGCGGTGTTCTTC.

This chain links TRBV28 with TRBJ1-6, with TRBD1 matching over 9 bases. CDR1 is MDHEN, CDR2 SYDVKM, per germline. The CDR3 runs 14 residues. The ends lost 3 bases at V and 9 bases at J; junction bases unmatched: 3. The CDR3 DNA sequence: TGTGCCAGCAGTTTCCGGGACAGGGCTTCACCCCTCCACTTT. Protein: CASSFRDRASPLHF.

The chain carries TRBV25-1 and TRBJ1-2, with TRBD1 as a possible D gene (6 bases). The CDR3 has 17 amino acids. Looked up from germline, CDR1 is MGHDK and CDR2 is SYGVNS. V dropped 0 bases and J dropped 2 bases, with 16 bases sitting between them. As DNA, the CDR3 is TGTGCCAGCAGTGAATATAGTGGACAGTCTGGGAACTATGGCTACACCTTC. It translates to CASSEYSGQSGNYGYTF.

The chain combines TRBV19 with TRBJ1-2, with D uncertain. This CDR3 has 14 amino acids. V lost 0 bases to trimming and J lost 1 base, with 6 bases between them. From germline, CDR1 is LNHDA and CDR2 SQIVND (reference sequence). CDR3 in amino acids: CASSIDPRNYGYTF. The DNA of the CDR3 is TGTGCCAGTAGTATAGATCCTCGTAACTATGGCTACACCTTC.

The J gene is TRBJ2-5, the V gene TRBV28; D is possibly TRBD1 (5 bases). V was clipped by 4 bases and J by 3 bases, with 12 bases between them. CDR1 is MDHEN and CDR2 is SYDVKM in the germline V gene. The CDR3 contains 14 residues. CDR3 sequence: CASSWGRGKETQYF. CDR3 DNA sequence: TGTGCCAGCAGTTGGGGCCGAGGTAAAGAGACCCAGTACTTC. Full variable domain (rest looked up from reference TRBV28 and TRBJ2-5): DVKVTQSSRYLVKRTGEKVFLECVQDMDHENMFWYRQDPGLGLRLIYFSYDVKMKEKGDIPEGYSVSREKKERFSLILESASTNQTSMYLCASSWGRGKETQYFGPGTRLLVL.

The rearrangement uses TRBV7-6 and TRBJ2-5, with TRBD2 matching 15 bases. Trimming at V came to 3 bases and at J to 4 bases, leaving 9 bases not matched to a gene. Germline V gene data show CDR1 as SGHVS and CDR2 as FNYEAQ. The CDR3 is made up of 18 amino acids. The CDR3 nucleotides read TGTGCCAGCAGCTTGGGGGCCATGGGACTAGCGGGAGGAGAGACCCAGTACTTC. It encodes CASSLGAMGLAGGETQYF.

The DNA for the CDR3 is TGTGCCAGCAGTCCCCTCCCGGGACAGGGGGTGACCGGGGAGCTGTTTTTT. Translated: CASSPLPGQGVTGELFF. The rearrangement joins TRBV2 to TRBJ2-2, with 11 bases aligning to TRBD1. Germline trimming cut 5 bases from V and 5 bases from J; bases unmatched to any gene: 10. CDR1 and CDR2 (germline): SNHLY, FYNNEI. The CDR3 consists of 17 residues.

This clone was seen more than once but under ten times. The chain has TRBV15 and TRBJ1-6; no firm D call. Looked up from germline, CDR1 is LNHNV and CDR2 is YYDKDF (reference sequence). CDR3 length equals 15 residues. V was clipped by 0 bases and J by 6 bases, with 9 bases between them. CDR3 amino acids: CATSRDRNINSPLHF. Here the CDR3 DNA reads TGTGCCACCAGCAGAGATCGCAACATTAATTCACCCCTCCACTTT.

Worth noting for this clone: This sample includes further DNA sequences coding for the same CDR3. The rearrangement joins TRBV19 to TRBJ2-1; D is possibly TRBD1 (5 bases). Germline loops: CDR1 LNHDA, CDR2 SQIVND (reference sequence). CDR3 length: 13 residues. Trimming shortened V by 4 bases and J by 3 bases, and 7 bases separated the two germline ends. For the CDR3, the DNA is TGTGCCAGTAGTACTAGGGGCTACAATGAGCAGTTCTTC. Protein: CASSTRGYNEQFF.

The rearrangement links TRBV24-1 to TRBJ2-5, with 8 bases matching TRBD2. The ends lost 6 bases at V and 4 bases at J; junction bases unmatched: 12. This CDR3 has 16 residues. Germline V lookup: CDR1 KGHDR, CDR2 SFDVKD. The CDR3 DNA reads as TGTGCCACCAGTAGCCCCGGGGGGGGTCCGGGAGAGACCCAGTACTTC. It codes for CATSSPGGGPGETQYF.

The rearrangement links TRBV3-1 (or the pseudogene TRBV3-2) to TRBJ2-3; D is perhaps TRBD2 (6 bases). The CDR3 runs to 14 residues. Trimming left V 3 bases short and J 0 bases short, with 7 bases between. From germline, CDR1 is LGHDT and CDR2 YNNKEL (reference sequence). This chain's CDR3 is CASSQGTSTDTQYF. In DNA form, the CDR3 reads TGTGCCAGCAGCCAGGGGACTAGCACAGATACGCAGTATTTT.

The V call is TRBV11-2, the J call TRBJ1-1, with 7 positions matching TRBD1. CDR1 is SGHAT, CDR2 FQNNGV, per germline. Trimming took 4 bases from V and 0 from J; bases not matched to a gene: 2. CDR3 length equals 14 residues. The CDR3 protein is CASSYGQVNTEAFF. CDR3 DNA sequence: TGTGCCAGCAGCTATGGACAGGTGAACACTGAAGCTTTCTTT.

The rearrangement links TRBV7-2 to TRBJ1-2; 10 nucleotides align to TRBD1. Germline lookup yields CDR1 SGHTA and CDR2 FQGNSA. V lost 5 bases and J lost 8; bases outside the gene matches: 14. CDR3 length equals 16 residues. The CDR3 region is CASSVESGTGVNGYTF. CDR3 in DNA: TGTGCCAGCAGCGTGGAGTCCGGGACAGGGGTCAACGGCTACACCTTC.

The chain employs TRBV5-1 and TRBJ2-3; possible D gene TRBD2, 6 bases. The germline V gene has CDR1 SGHRS and CDR2 YFSETQ. The CDR3 is 14 amino acids. V was shortened by 3 bases and J by 6 bases, with 14 bases between the two germline ends. The CDR3: CASSSRGGVDTQYF. The CDR3 nucleotides read TGCGCCAGCAGCTCCCGGGGAGGAGTGGATACGCAGTATTTT.